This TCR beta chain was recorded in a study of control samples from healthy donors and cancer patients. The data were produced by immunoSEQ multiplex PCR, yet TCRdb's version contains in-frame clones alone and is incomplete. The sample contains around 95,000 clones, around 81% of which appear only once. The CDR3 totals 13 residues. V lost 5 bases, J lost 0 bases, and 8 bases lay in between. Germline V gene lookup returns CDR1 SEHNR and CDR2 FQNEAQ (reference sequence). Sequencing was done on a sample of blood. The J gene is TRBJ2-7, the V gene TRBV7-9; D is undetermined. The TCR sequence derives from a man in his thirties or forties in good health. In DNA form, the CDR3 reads TGTGCCAGCAGCCTGATAAGCTCCTACGAGCAGTACTTC. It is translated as CASSLISSYEQYF.